The subject of this entry is one TCR beta chain. The germline V gene has CDR1 SGHRS and CDR2 YFSETQ. This CDR3 is 12 amino acids long. V was shortened by 5 bases and J by 6 bases, with 10 bases between the two germline ends. These data come from a study of blood T cell repertoires in COVID-19. In the study overall: Acute-phase and convalescent COVID-19 samples originated in the United States, Italy and Spain. In each case, the material was cDNA or gDNA derived from T cells, B-cell-depleted T cells, or PBMCs.

Per the authors' pipeline: Amplified reference gene primers provided the basis for estimating nucleated cell counts. Sequencing was performed with immunoSEQ multiplex PCR; in TCRdb, only in-frame clones are kept and a portion is missing. Clone size and V and J calls were adopted from that table, with D and trimming inferred from the DNA. The repertoire has about 220,000 clones, approximately 82% of them found once; the top ten carry 9.7%. The chain links TRBV5-1 to TRBJ2-3; D possibly corresponds to TRBD2 (6 bases). This sequence was found in a man aged 50 to 59 with active or convalescent COVID-19. Material: peripheral blood. The CDR3 loop is CASRLAWDTQYF. CDR3 DNA sequence: TGCGCCAGCAGGCTAGCGTGGGATACGCAGTATTTT.